One sample yielded the 25 T cell receptor beta chains listed below, sequenced in a study of shared clonotypes between healthy human individuals. Some clones are missing from TCRdb's copy, which holds only in-frame ones; the method was immunoSEQ multiplex PCR. The repertoire has more than 400,000 clones, approximately 84% of them found once; the top ten carry roughly 13%. The sequencing sample was made of PBMCs. All receptors come from a woman aged 40 to 50 in good health. Some clones in this sample may be carry-over from other donors' samples.

The chain employs TRBV5-6 and TRBJ1-1, with D maybe TRBD1 (5 bases). The ends were cut back, 0 bases at V and 3 bases at J, with 12 bases in the middle. Germline CDR1 and CDR2: SGHDT and YYEEEE. The CDR3 contains 15 residues. The CDR3 loop is CASSLGGHPYTEAFF. The CDR3 DNA reads TGTGCCAGCAGCTTGGGAGGACACCCATACACTGAAGCTTTCTTT. The full variable domain, completed using reference TRBV5-6 and TRBJ1-1, is DAGVTQSPTHLIKTRGQQVTLRCSPKSGHDTVSWYQQALGQGPQFIFQYYEEEERQRGNFPDRFSGHQFPNYSSELNVNALLLGDSALYLCASSLGGHPYTEAFFGQGTRLTVV.

This sequence joins TRBV5-1 and TRBJ2-1, with D hard to call. Deletions cut 2 bases from V and 3 bases from J, with 9 bases between. CDR1 and CDR2 from the germline V gene are SGHRS and YFSETQ. CDR3 length: 14 amino acids. CDR3 nucleotide sequence: TGCGCCAGCAGCTTCGAGTTGGGCTACAATGAGCAGTTCTTC. Protein sequence: CASSFELGYNEQFF.

The J gene is TRBJ1-1, the V gene TRBV6-6; 10 bases are a match to TRBD1. CDR1 is MNHNY and CDR2 is SVGAGI in the germline V gene (reference sequence). The CDR3 has 16 residues. J was trimmed by 3 bases and V by 5 bases; bases with no gene match: 9. CDR3 residues: CASSLGVGQGDTEAFF. The CDR3 DNA follows: TGTGCCAGCAGTCTCGGAGTAGGACAGGGGGACACTGAAGCTTTCTTT.

The rearrangement uses TRBV14 and TRBJ1-2; D unclear. CDR1 is SGHDN, CDR2 FVKESK, per germline. The CDR3 consists of 20 residues. Trimming pared 4 bases from V and 4 bases from J, leaving 31 bases between. CDR3 sequence reads: CASSPFQSPRRKIWTYGYTF. CDR3 DNA sequence: TGTGCCAGCAGCCCTTTCCAATCCCCGAGGAGGAAAATTTGGACCTATGGCTACACCTTC.

This clone showed up just once. A read error is likely here: a far larger clone is one base away. Other DNA sequences within the sample encode an identical CDR3. The chain joins TRBV30 to TRBJ1-2, with a possible D match to TRBD1 (5 bases). Trimming stripped 0 bases from V and 4 bases from J, with 9 bases between. Germline values: CDR1 GTSNPN, CDR2 SVGIG (reference sequence). The CDR3 is 13 amino acids. As DNA, the CDR3 is TGTGCCTGGAGTGTTCACAGGACCTATGGCTACACCTTC. Protein: CAWSVHRTYGYTF.

The genes are TRBV6-1 and TRBJ1-2; D ambiguous. The germline gives CDR1 MNHNS, CDR2 SASEGT. V lost 5 bases to trimming and J lost 2 bases, with 6 bases between them. CDR3 length equals 12 residues. CDR3 amino acids: CASSSRNYGYTF. The CDR3 DNA sequence: TGTGCCAGCAGTAGTCGGAACTATGGCTACACCTTC.

This sequence joins TRBV28 and TRBJ2-5, with TRBD2 matching 9 bases. CDR1 and CDR2 (germline): MDHEN, SYDVKM. The CDR3 is 14 amino acids. V lost 5 bases, J lost 2 bases, and 3 bases stayed unmatched. The CDR3, as DNA: TGTGCCAGCAGTATAGCGGGGGCTCAAGAGACCCAGTACTTC. It specifies CASSIAGAQETQYF.

The V call is TRBV28, the J call TRBJ2-1; D is possibly TRBD2 (6 bases). Trimming cost V 4 bases and J 4 bases, with 17 bases left between them. The CDR3 extends over 16 amino acids. Germline values: CDR1 MDHEN, CDR2 SYDVKM. The DNA for the CDR3 is TGTGCCAGCAGTTCCCGCTCTGGGGGGAGATACAATGAGCAGTTCTTC. Protein sequence: CASSSRSGGRYNEQFF.

This chain uses TRBV2 with TRBJ1-4; TRBD1 aligns across 10 bases. The CDR3 has 14 amino acids. The ends lost 5 bases at V and 7 bases at J; junction bases unmatched: 4. CDR1 and CDR2 (germline): SNHLY, FYNNEI. The CDR3: CASSYDRGREKLFF. As DNA, the CDR3 is TGTGCCAGCAGTTATGACAGGGGGCGTGAAAAACTGTTTTTT.

The chain is built from TRBV28 and TRBJ1-1; 7 bases map to TRBD1. Germline V lookup: CDR1 MDHEN, CDR2 SYDVKM. The CDR3 spans 14 residues. Trimming removed 5 bases from V and 6 bases from J; junction bases left unmatched: 9. The CDR3 DNA reads TGTGCCAGCAGTCCCCCCGGACAGGACGCTGAAGCTTTCTTT. It specifies CASSPPGQDAEAFF. Using reference TRBV28 and TRBJ1-1 for the parts outside the CDR3, the full variable domain is DVKVTQSSRYLVKRTGEKVFLECVQDMDHENMFWYRQDPGLGLRLIYFSYDVKMKEKGDIPEGYSVSREKKERFSLILESASTNQTSMYLCASSPPGQDAEAFFGQGTRLTVV.

V is TRBV5-6 and J is TRBJ1-5; 7 bases are a match to TRBD1. Germline assignment: CDR1 SGHDT and CDR2 YYEEEE. This CDR3 comprises 14 residues. Trimming took 7 bases from V and 6 from J; bases not matched to a gene: 10. The CDR3 loop is CASCMRAGGQPQHF. CDR3 nucleotide sequence: TGTGCCAGCTGCATGAGGGCAGGGGGTCAGCCCCAGCATTTT.

This chain links TRBV29-1 with TRBJ1-1, with D perhaps TRBD1 (5 bases). Trimming took 5 bases from V and 5 from J, leaving 12 bases between them. CDR3 length: 12 amino acids. Per germline, CDR1 SQVTM and CDR2 ANQGSEA. The CDR3 sequence is CSVHQGGTEAFF. In DNA, the CDR3 is TGCAGCGTTCACCAGGGAGGGACTGAAGCTTTCTTT.

This clone was detected only a few times. The chain joins TRBV6-4 to TRBJ2-1; perhaps D is TRBD1 or TRBD2 (5 bases each). The V gene's germline CDR1 is MRHNA and CDR2 SNTAGT. The CDR3 spans 15 residues. V dropped 3 bases and J dropped 1 base, with 10 bases sitting between them. This CDR3 reads CASSERDGSYNEQFF. CDR3 in DNA: TGTGCCAGCAGTGAAAGGGACGGGTCCTACAATGAGCAGTTCTTC.

The CDR3 bases are TGCAGCGTTGTGGGATCTAACCAAGAGACCCAGTACTTC. Translated: CSVVGSNQETQYF. The V and J genes are TRBV29-1 and TRBJ2-5; no clear D. The CDR3 is 13 amino acids. V lost 4 bases, J lost 0 bases, and 9 bases lay in between. In germline, CDR1 is SQVTM, CDR2 ANQGSEA. Full variable domain (rest looked up from reference TRBV29-1 and TRBJ2-5): SAVISQKPSRDICQRGTSLTIQCQVDSQVTMMFWYRQQPGQSLTLIATANQGSEATYESGFVIDKFPISRPNLTFSTLTVSNMSPEDSSIYLCSVVGSNQETQYFGPGTRLLVL.

Only one count was recorded for this clone. CDR3 sequence (DNA): TGTGCCAGTAGTATCGGGGACATCCAAGAGACCCAGTACTTC. Its translation: CASSIGDIQETQYF. The chain has TRBV19 and TRBJ2-5, with TRBD1 as a possible D gene (6 bases). V was trimmed by 3 bases and J by 1 base, leaving 9 bases between them. CDR1 is LNHDA, CDR2 SQIVND, per germline (reference sequence). This CDR3 contains 14 residues.

This rearrangement joins TRBV7-2 to TRBJ2-3; 9 bases align to TRBD2. The J segment lost 0 bases and the V segment lost 3 bases, leaving 10 bases of the junction unmatched. The CDR3 loop spans 18 amino acids. Per the germline V gene, CDR1 is SGHTA and CDR2 is FQGNSA. CDR3: CASSFGSGGGASTDTQYF. Here the CDR3 DNA reads TGTGCCAGCAGCTTTGGTTCAGGCGGGGGGGCTAGCACAGATACGCAGTATTTT.

This sequence joins TRBV2 and TRBJ2-2, with a possible D match to TRBD2 (5 bases). V lost 7 bases to trimming and J lost 5 bases, with 11 bases between them. CDR3 length: 13 residues. CDR1 is SNHLY, CDR2 FYNNEI, per germline. The CDR3 spells CASTPGITGELFF. CDR3 in DNA: TGTGCCAGCACTCCGGGGATTACCGGGGAGCTGTTTTTT.

The V and J genes are TRBV5-1 and TRBJ2-7; D is ambiguous. Trimming cost V 1 base and J 5 bases, with 19 bases left between them. Germline values: CDR1 SGHRS, CDR2 YFSETQ. This CDR3 is built from 16 residues. This CDR3 is CASSLLGQVSIHEQYF. Here the CDR3 DNA reads TGCGCCAGCAGCTTGCTTGGGCAGGTTAGCATCCACGAGCAGTACTTC.

A note on this clone: This same CDR3 is encoded by further DNA sequences in the sample. The CDR3 region has the DNA TGTGCCAGCAGTTCGCCAAGACTAGCGGGGACAGATACGCAGTATTTT. This gives the protein CASSSPRLAGTDTQYF. This chain uses TRBV27 with TRBJ2-3; 11 bases line up with TRBD2. Germline lookup yields CDR1 MNHEY and CDR2 SMNVEV (reference sequence). V lost 4 bases to trimming and J lost 3 bases; unmatched junction nucleotides: 6. CDR3 length: 16 amino acids.

The gene calls are TRBV29-1 and TRBJ2-3; D might be TRBD1 (6 bases). The CDR3 length is 14 residues. In germline, CDR1 is SQVTM, CDR2 ANQGSEA. The V gene lost 6 bases and the J gene lost 2 bases, with 15 bases spanning the gap. Here the CDR3 reads CSVAPTGNTDTQYF. The CDR3 DNA reads TGCAGCGTGGCGCCTACAGGGAACACAGATACGCAGTATTTT.

In regard to this clone: This likely reflects a read error, since a far larger clone is one base away. Other DNA variants within this sample encode the same CDR3. This rearrangement joins TRBV28 to TRBJ2-7; D unresolved. The CDR3 has 14 residues. V shed 6 bases and J shed 6 bases, with 18 bases lying between them. Germline V gives CDR1 MDHEN, CDR2 SYDVKM. CDR3 DNA sequence: TGTGCCAGCAGCGACCAAGTGGCTGCATCCGAGCAGTACTTC. Translation: CASSDQVAASEQYF.

Turning to this clone: A far larger clone is one base from this, pointing to a likely read error. The CDR3 reads CASSRLHGSSKNIQYF. Written as DNA, the CDR3 is TGTGCCAGCAGCCGTTTGCATGGGTCCTCCAAAAACATTCAGTACTTC. The V call is TRBV11-2, the J call TRBJ2-4, with D uncertain. The CDR3 extends over 16 amino acids. The germline V and J ends were trimmed by 5 bases and 2 bases, with 16 bases remaining between them. The germline V gene has CDR1 SGHAT and CDR2 FQNNGV.

V usage is TRBV27 and J usage is TRBJ2-7, with D maybe TRBD1 (8 bases). Germline values: CDR1 MNHEY, CDR2 SMNVEV (reference sequence). This CDR3 is 14 amino acids long. V was pared by 6 bases and J by 0 bases, with 12 bases between. In DNA, the CDR3 is TGTGCCAGCAGACAGGGGGGGATCTCCTACGAGCAGTACTTC. Amino acids: CASRQGGISYEQYF.

V usage is TRBV28 and J usage is TRBJ1-2, with D possibly being TRBD1 (5 bases). V lost 3 bases and J 3 bases, leaving 8 bases between the germline ends. Germline CDR1 MDHEN, CDR2 SYDVKM. CDR3 length equals 13 residues. The CDR3 region has the DNA TGTGCCAGCAGTTTGGTAGGGGACTATGGCTACACCTTC. Protein sequence: CASSLVGDYGYTF.

The chain employs TRBV28 and TRBJ2-1; 7 nucleotides align to TRBD2. Trimming took 1 base from V and 1 from J; bases not matched to a gene: 4. The germline gives CDR1 MDHEN, CDR2 SYDVKM. CDR3 length: 16 amino acids. The CDR3: CASSLLSGKSYNEQFF. CDR3 coding DNA: TGTGCCAGCAGTTTATTAAGCGGGAAATCCTACAATGAGCAGTTCTTC.